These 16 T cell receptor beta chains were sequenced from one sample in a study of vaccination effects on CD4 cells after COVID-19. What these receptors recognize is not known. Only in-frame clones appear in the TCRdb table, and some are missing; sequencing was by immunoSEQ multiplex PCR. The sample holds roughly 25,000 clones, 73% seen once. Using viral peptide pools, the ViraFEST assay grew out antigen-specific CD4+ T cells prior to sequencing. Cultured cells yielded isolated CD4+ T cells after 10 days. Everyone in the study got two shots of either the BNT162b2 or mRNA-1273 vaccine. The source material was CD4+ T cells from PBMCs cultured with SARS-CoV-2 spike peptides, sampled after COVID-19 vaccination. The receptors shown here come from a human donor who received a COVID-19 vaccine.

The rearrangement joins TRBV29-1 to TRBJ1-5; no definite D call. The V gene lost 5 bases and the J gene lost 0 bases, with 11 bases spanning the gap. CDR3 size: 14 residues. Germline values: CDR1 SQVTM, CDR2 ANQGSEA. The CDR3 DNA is TGCAGCGTTAATTTCCAGGATAGCAATCAGCCCCAGCATTTT. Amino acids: CSVNFQDSNQPQHF.

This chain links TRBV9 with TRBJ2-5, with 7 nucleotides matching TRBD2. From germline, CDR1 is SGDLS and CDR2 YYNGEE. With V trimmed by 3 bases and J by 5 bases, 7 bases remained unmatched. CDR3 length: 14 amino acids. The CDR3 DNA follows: TGTGCCAGCAGCGCCGGACTAGGATTGGAGACCCAGTACTTC. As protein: CASSAGLGLETQYF. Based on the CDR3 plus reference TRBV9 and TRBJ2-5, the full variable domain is DSGVTQTPKHLITATGQRVTLRCSPRSGDLSVYWYQQSLDQGLQFLIQYYNGEERAKGNILERFSAQQFPDLHSELNLSSLELGDSALYFCASSAGLGLETQYFGPGTRLLVL.

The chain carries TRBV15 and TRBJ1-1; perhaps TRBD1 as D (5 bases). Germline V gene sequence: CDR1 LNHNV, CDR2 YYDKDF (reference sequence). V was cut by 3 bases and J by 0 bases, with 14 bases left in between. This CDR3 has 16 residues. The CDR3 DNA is TGTGCCACCAGCAGTCCTCAGGGAATGATGAACACTGAAGCTTTCTTT. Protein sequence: CATSSPQGMMNTEAFF. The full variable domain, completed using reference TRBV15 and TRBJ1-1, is DAMVIQNPRYQVTQFGKPVTLSCSQTLNHNVMYWYQQKSSQAPKLLFHYYDKDFNNEADTPDNFQSRRPNTSFCFLDIRSPGLGDTAMYLCATSSPQGMMNTEAFFGQGTRLTVV.

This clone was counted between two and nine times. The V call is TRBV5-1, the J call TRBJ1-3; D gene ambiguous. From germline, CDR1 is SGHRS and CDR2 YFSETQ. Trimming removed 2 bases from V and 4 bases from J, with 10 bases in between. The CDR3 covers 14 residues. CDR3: CASSFGEDGNTIYF. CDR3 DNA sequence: TGCGCCAGCAGCTTCGGGGAGGACGGAAACACCATATATTTT.

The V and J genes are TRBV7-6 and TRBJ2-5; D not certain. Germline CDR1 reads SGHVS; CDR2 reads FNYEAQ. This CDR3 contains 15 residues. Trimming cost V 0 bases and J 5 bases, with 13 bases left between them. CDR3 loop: CASSLAHGPRETQYF. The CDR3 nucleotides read TGTGCCAGCAGCTTAGCTCATGGCCCCAGGGAGACCCAGTACTTC.

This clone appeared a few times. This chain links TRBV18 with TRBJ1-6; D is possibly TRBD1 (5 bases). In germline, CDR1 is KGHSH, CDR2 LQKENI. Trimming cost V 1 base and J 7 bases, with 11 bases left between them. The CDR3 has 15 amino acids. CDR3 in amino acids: CASSPQDPGNSPLHF. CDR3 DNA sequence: TGTGCCAGCTCACCACAGGACCCAGGGAATTCACCCCTCCACTTT.

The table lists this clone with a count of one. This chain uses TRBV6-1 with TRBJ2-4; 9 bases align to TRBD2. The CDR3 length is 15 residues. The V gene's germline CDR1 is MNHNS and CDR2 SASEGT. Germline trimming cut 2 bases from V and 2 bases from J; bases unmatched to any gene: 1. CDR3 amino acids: CASSELAGTKNIQYF. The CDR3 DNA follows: TGTGCCAGCAGTGAACTAGCGGGGACCAAAAACATTCAGTACTTC.

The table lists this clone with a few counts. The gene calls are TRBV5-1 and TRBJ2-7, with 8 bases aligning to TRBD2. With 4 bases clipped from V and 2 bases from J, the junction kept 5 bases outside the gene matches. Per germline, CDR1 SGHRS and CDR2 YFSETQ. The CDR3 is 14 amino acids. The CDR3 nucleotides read TGCGCCAGCAGCGCGGGGGGCAGTACCTACGAGCAGTACTTC. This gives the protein CASSAGGSTYEQYF.

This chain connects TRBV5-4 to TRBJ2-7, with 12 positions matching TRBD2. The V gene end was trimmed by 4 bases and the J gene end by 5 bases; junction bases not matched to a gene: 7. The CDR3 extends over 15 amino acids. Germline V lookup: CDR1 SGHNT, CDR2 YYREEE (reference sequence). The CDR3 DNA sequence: TGTGCCAGCAGCCCTGGGACTAGCGGGCCCCACGAGCAGTACTTC. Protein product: CASSPGTSGPHEQYF.

CDR3 sequence: CASSLAASTDTQYF. In DNA, the CDR3 is TGTGCCAGCAGCTTAGCGGCGAGCACAGATACGCAGTATTTT. The chain uses TRBV7-9 and TRBJ2-3; no definite D call. This CDR3 is 14 amino acids long. Trimming took 0 bases from V and 0 from J, leaving 4 bases between them. Germline CDR1 is SEHNR and CDR2 is FQNEAQ (reference sequence). Full variable domain (missing parts from reference TRBV7-9 and TRBJ2-3): DTGVSQNPRHKITKRGQNVTFRCDPISEHNRLYWYRQTLGQGPEFLTYFQNEAQLEKSRLLSDRFSAERPKGSFSTLEIQRTEQGDSAMYLCASSLAASTDTQYFGPGTRLTVL.

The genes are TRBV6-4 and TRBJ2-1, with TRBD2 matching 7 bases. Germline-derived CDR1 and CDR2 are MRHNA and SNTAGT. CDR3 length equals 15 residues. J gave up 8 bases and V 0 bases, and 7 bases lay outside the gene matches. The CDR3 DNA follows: TGTGCCAGCAGTGACTCTGGGGGAGGGCCCGATGAGCAGTTCTTC. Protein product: CASSDSGGGPDEQFF.

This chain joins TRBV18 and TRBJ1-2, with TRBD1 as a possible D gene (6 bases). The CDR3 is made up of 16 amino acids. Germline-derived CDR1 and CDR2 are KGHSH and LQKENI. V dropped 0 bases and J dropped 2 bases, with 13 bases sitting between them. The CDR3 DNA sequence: TGTGCCAGCTCACCACCCCTACAGGGCCCCAACTATGGCTACACCTTC. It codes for CASSPPLQGPNYGYTF.

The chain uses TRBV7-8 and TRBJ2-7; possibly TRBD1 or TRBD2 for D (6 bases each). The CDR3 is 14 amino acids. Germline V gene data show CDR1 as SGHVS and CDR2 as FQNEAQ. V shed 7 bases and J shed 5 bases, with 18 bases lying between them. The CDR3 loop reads CASTPRRGVDEQYF. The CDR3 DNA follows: TGTGCCAGCACCCCCCGGAGGGGGGTGGACGAGCAGTACTTC. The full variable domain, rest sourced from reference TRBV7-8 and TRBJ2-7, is GAGVSQSPRYKVAKRGQDVALRCDPISGHVSLFWYQQALGQGPEFLTYFQNEAQLDKSGLPSDRFFAERPEGSVSTLKIQRTQQEDSAVYLCASTPRRGVDEQYFGPGTRLTVT.

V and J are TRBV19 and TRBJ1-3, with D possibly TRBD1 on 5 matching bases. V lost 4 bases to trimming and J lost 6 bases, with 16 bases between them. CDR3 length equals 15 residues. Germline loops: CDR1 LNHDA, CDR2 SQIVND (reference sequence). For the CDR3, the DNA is TGTGCCAGTAGTACGACACAGGTTATTGAAAACACCATATATTTT. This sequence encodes CASSTTQVIENTIYF.

CDR3 nucleotides: TGTGCCAGCAGCGATGGACTAGCGGGAGGAAAAGATACGCAGTATTTT. Its protein product is CASSDGLAGGKDTQYF. This sequence joins TRBV5-6 and TRBJ2-3; the match to TRBD2 covers 14 bases. V was pared by 4 bases and J by 5 bases, with 6 bases of the junction left unmatched. The CDR3 runs 16 residues. Germline loops: CDR1 SGHDT, CDR2 YYEEEE.

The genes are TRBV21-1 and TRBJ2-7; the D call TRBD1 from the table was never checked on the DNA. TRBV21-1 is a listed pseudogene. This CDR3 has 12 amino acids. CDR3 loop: CASSSRQYEQYF. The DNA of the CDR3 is TGTGCCAGCAGCTCCCGACAATACGAGCAGTACTTC.